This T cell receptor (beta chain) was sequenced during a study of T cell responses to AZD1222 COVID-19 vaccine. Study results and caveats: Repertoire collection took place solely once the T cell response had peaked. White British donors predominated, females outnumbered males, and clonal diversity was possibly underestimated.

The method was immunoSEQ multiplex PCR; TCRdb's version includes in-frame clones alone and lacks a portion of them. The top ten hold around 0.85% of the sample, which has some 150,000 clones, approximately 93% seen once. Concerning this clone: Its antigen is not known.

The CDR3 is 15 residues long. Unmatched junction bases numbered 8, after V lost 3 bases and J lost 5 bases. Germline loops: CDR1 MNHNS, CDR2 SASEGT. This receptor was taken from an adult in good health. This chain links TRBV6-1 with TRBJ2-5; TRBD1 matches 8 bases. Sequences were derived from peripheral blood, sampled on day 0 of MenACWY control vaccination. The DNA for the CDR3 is TGTGCCAGCAGTGATTTTGGACAGGGACGGGAGACCCAGTACTTC. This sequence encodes CASSDFGQGRETQYF.